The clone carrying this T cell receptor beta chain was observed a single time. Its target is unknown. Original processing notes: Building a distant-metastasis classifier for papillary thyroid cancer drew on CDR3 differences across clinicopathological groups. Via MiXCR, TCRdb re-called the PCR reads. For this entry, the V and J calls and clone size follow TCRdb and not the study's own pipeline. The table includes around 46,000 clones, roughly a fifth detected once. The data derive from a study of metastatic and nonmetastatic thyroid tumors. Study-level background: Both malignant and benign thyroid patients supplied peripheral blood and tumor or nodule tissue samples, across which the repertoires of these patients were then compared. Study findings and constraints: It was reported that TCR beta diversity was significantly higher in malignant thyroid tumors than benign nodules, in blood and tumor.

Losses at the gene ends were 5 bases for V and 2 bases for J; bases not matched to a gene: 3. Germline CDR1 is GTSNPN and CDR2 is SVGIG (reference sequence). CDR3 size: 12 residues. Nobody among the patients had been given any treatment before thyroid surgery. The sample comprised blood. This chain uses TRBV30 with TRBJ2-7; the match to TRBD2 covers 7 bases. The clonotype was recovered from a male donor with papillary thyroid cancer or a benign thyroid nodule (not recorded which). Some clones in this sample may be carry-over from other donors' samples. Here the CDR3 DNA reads TGTGCCTGGGACGGGAGGACCTACGAGCAGTACTTC. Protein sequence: CAWDGRTYEQYF.